The source of this T cell receptor (beta chain) is a study of cytomegalovirus exposure and HLA in healthy donors. The junction had 9 bases not matched to a gene; V was cut back by 5 bases and J by 11 bases. The germline V gene encodes CDR1 SGHTA and CDR2 FQGNSA. There are 13 residues in the CDR3. Use of 60 Vbeta and 13 Jbeta primers characterized the PCR. Measured with immunoSEQ multiplex PCR; TCRdb has only the in-frame clones, and not every one. Of about 120,000 clones in the sample, around 69% were seen once. Study results and limitations: An analysis that was carried out later associated about 17,000 TCR beta sequences with HLA alleles at 0.05 false discovery rate. A classifier reportedly called cytomegalovirus status with high sensitivity and specificity. Listed as cytomegalovirus-associated were 150 to 200 TCR beta chains.

This clone was seen a few times. The target antigen is unknown. The clonotype comes from a woman between 35 and 50 years old in good health and CMV-seropositive. This sequence joins TRBV7-2 and TRBJ2-3; 8 bases align to TRBD2. The specimen sequenced was PBMCs. CDR3 protein: CASSRNSGERQYF. As DNA, the CDR3 is TGTGCCAGCAGCAGGAATAGCGGGGAGAGGCAGTATTTT.